Listed below are T cell receptor beta chains from one sample, sequenced in a study of OX40 agonist ivuxolimab in advanced cancers. TCRdb's copy holds only in-frame clones and misses some; the assay was immunoSEQ multiplex PCR. Of 60,000 to 70,000 clones detected, over 75% appear once; the ten largest clones hold under 7%. The sequences come from CD4+ or CD8+ T cells sorted from blood, collected in a trial of the OX40 agonist ivuxolimab. Receptors originate from an adult with an advanced solid tumor such as melanoma, head and neck, liver or kidney cancer. Each CDR3 is given with its conserved first and last residue. Clone sizes are given selectively: once, few, many, or a class where the clone is expanded.

clone_size j_call v_call cdr3_aa
NA TRBJ1-1 TRBV6-1 CASSGVENPNTEAFF
few TRBJ2-5 TRBV29-1 CSVETSARETQYF
NA TRBJ2-7 TRBV28 CASSFLGPGRTEQYF
NA TRBJ1-2 TRBV11-2 CASSPLGQGVGGYTF
NA TRBJ2-2 TRBV12-2 CPTSGTNTGELFF
few TRBJ1-2 TRBV6-1 CASSEFFYGYTF
once TRBJ1-1 TRBV7-2 CASSETVSNTEAFF
NA TRBJ1-3 TRBV6-5 CASRSPASGNTIYF
once TRBJ2-5 TRBV7-8 CASSPTSGRGETQYF
NA TRBJ1-5 TRBV28 CASRYRIPGQPQHF
NA TRBJ2-5 TRBV28 CASSPLGVEETQYF
NA TRBJ1-2 TRBV5-4 CASSPMVGGQSANYGYTF
NA TRBJ1-6 TRBV14 CASSQVTGGNSPLHF
few TRBJ1-2 TRBV19 CASSLGAYDGYTF
NA TRBJ2-5 TRBV10-3 CAISEDPSLETQYF
once TRBJ1-2 TRBV19 CASSIELNYGYTF
NA TRBJ1-2 TRBV5-1 CASSLTGRMQTYGYTF
NA TRBJ1-2 TRBV7-9 CASSLDGEVVYGYTF
few TRBJ2-5 TRBV2 CASNRRAGETQYF
NA TRBJ1-2 TRBV4-2 CASSQDQYGYTF
NA TRBJ2-1 TRBV7-6 CASSARQGISTYNEQFF
NA TRBJ1-5 TRBV2 CASSERGHQHF
NA TRBJ1-3 TRBV28 CASSPAGGKSGNTIYF
NA TRBJ2-4 TRBV28 CASNPQGLENIQYF
NA TRBJ2-7 TRBV11-2 CASSTTGGSNEQYF
NA TRBJ1-4 TRBV4-1 CASSSQPGQGSEKLFF
once TRBJ2-1 TRBV27 CASTSIPLAGESYNEQFF
medium-sized TRBJ2-3 TRBV12-2 CASRLGTQYF
NA TRBJ1-4 TRBV6-5 CASSYVQGREKLFF
NA TRBJ1-4 TRBV30 CAWSPRDRENEKLFF
NA TRBJ2-2 TRBV19 CASSIDGQVGTGELFF
once TRBJ1-1 TRBV27 CATKGQPPVNTEAFF
NA TRBJ2-7 TRBV11-3 CASSPGDSPPHF
NA TRBJ1-3 TRBV19 CASTPGTGIVRNTIYF
NA TRBJ2-7 TRBV11-2 CASSLVPLEQYF
few TRBJ1-2 TRBV28 CASSLPIRGGYTF
NA TRBJ2-7 TRBV30 CAWDSGQGNEQYF
NA TRBJ1-3 TRBV30 CAWSAGDVSGNTIYF
NA TRBJ2-1 TRBV28 CASSLGSFSGSPGSEQFF
NA TRBJ1-6 TRBV27 CASGQHGVNSPLHF
NA TRBJ1-1 TRBV6-5 CASSYSSQGSTEAFF
NA TRBJ2-7 TRBV2 CASSAPGLAGGQYF
NA TRBJ2-7 TRBV14 CASSQSRYEQYF
NA TRBJ2-7 TRBV7-2 CASSLGPPSYEQYF
NA TRBJ2-1 TRBV29-1 CSVSTSGGGVEQFF
NA TRBJ1-2 TRBV2 CASSERWGVYGYTF
NA TRBJ2-2 TRBV5-4 CASSLQGARNTGELFF